The subject of this entry is one T cell receptor (beta chain). The specificity of this receptor is unknown. Per-nucleotide qualities are absent, and no much larger clonotype sits a single base away. To sequence the TCRbeta CDR3 region, genomic DNA was isolated from the sorted cells. The immunoSEQ Assay was used to sequence the TCRbeta CDR3 regions. The immuneACCESS repertoire file appears here via TCRdb, limited to in-frame rearrangements. These files lack a portion of the clones; in checked studies, under half of the deficit traces to unresolved V genes, and the cause of the others is not known. This sample holds some 100,000 clones; 70% to 90% were observed only once. Jointly, the top ten make up less than 0.2% of the sample. The data belong to a study of OX40 agonist ivuxolimab in advanced cancers. Broadly, across the study: Ivuxolimab was an agonistic, fully human IgG2 monoclonal antibody directed against OX40 (CD134), a costimulatory receptor. Of the roughly 51 patients in dose escalation, some 20 had hepatocellular carcinoma, around 15 had melanoma, 9 had renal cell carcinoma and 9 had head and neck cancer. Patients were allowed to have had prior anti-PD-1, anti-PD-L1 or anti-CTLA-4 therapy, and approximately 40% of the dose-escalation patients had been treated with checkpoint inhibitors. In the dose-escalation cohort, around four fifths of patients were male, and the mean age was approximately 60 years with a range of roughly 23 to 90. The paper covers the monotherapy dose-escalation part of the phase I ivuxolimab trial, which included N of about 50 patients. Intravenous ivuxolimab was administered to patients every 2 weeks at six dose levels: 0.01, 0.1, 0.3, 1.5, 3 and 10 mg/kg. Partial responses were achieved by three dose-escalation patients, of whom one had hepatocellular carcinoma and two had cutaneous melanoma. Peripheral TCRbeta sequencing aimed to test whether ivuxolimab altered TCR sequence diversity and caused clonal T-cell expansion. On the study overall, not on this receptor specifically: Low levels of normalized T-cell clonal expansion were also seen in some nonresponding patients. After ivuxolimab, expanded clones were on average more numerous among CD8+ T cells than among CD4+ T cells. The antigen specificity of the clonally expanded peripheral T cells was not determined. In the 0.1-3.0 mg/kg groups, partial responders had among the lowest normalized peripheral clonal expansion, particularly in CD8+ T cells. Clonal expansion of both CD4+ and CD8+ blood T cells was observed from baseline to week 6 at doses 0.1 to 3.0 mg/kg.

Based on the germline V gene, the CDR1 and CDR2 sequences are KGHSH and LQKENI. Ends trimmed: V by 6 bases, J by 6 bases; bases unmatched to a gene: 9. Spanning cysteine to phenylalanine, the CDR3 consists of 14 amino acids. Of the read, only the CDR3 DNA is kept; its 42 bases are in frame from base 1. Patients with a history of autoimmune disease or receiving systemic immunosuppression were excluded from the trial. Peripheral blood for TCR sequencing was collected from all dose cohorts at baseline, on cycle 4 day 1, and on cycle 7 day 1. The samples were drawn from a first-in-human, open-label, multicenter phase I dose-escalation trial of ivuxolimab. The trial enrolled adults with locally advanced or metastatic head and neck squamous cell, hepatocellular, melanoma or renal cell carcinoma. Before TCR sequencing, CD4+ T cells and CD8+ T cells were sorted from peripheral blood as separate populations.

The receptor was isolated from an adult with an advanced solid tumor such as melanoma, head and neck, liver or kidney cancer. Recombination joined TRBV18 with TRBJ2-3; 7 junctional bases match TRBD1. Sequences were derived from CD4+ or CD8+ T cells sorted from blood, sampled in a trial of the OX40 agonist ivuxolimab. The CDR3 corresponds to CASSRDSTGDTQYF. The base sequence is TGTGCCAGCTCTAGGGACAGTACGGGGGATACGCAGTATTTT.